The T cell receptor (beta chain) described here comes from a study of blood T cell repertoires in COVID-19. From germline, CDR1 is SGHRS and CDR2 YFSETQ. The CDR3 extends over 14 amino acids. Trimming pared 0 bases from V and 2 bases from J, leaving 9 bases between. Data came from immunoSEQ multiplex PCR; TCRdb stores just in-frame clones and leaves some out. Of about 180,000 clones in the sample, about 83% were seen once. The chain couples TRBV5-1 to TRBJ2-7; D gene ambiguous. Sequencing was carried out using peripheral blood. The source of this sequence is a human donor in a cohort sampled during active COVID-19. Written as DNA, the CDR3 is TGCGCCAGCAGCTTGGGTGACACAACCTACGAGCAGTACTTC. Amino acids: CASSLGDTTYEQYF.